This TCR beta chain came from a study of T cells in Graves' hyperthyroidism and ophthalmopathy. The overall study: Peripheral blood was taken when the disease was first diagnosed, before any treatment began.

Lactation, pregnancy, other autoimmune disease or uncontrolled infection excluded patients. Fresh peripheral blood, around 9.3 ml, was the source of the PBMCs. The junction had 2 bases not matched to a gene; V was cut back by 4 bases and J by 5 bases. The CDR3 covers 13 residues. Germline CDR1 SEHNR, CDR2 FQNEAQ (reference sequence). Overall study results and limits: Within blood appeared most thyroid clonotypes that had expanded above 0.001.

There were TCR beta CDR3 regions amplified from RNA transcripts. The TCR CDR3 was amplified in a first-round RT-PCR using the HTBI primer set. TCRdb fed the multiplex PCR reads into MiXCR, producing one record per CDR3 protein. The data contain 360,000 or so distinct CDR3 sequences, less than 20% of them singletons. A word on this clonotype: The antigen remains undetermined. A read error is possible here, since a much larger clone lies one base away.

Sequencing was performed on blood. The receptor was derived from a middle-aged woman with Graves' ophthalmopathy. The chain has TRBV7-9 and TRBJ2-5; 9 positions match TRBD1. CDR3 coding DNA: TGTGCCAGCAGCTGGGACAGGGACGAGACCCAGTACTTC. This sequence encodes CASSWDRDETQYF.